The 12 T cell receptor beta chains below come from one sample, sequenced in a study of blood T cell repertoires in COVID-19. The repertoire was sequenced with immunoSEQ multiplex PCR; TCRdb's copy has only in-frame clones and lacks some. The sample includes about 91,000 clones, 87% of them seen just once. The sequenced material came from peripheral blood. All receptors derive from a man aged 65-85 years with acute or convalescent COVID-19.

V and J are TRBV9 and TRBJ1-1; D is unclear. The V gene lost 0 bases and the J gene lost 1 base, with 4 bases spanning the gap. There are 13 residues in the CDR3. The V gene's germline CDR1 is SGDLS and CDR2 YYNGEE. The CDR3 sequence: CASSVDQNTEAFF. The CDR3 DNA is TGTGCCAGCAGCGTAGATCAGAACACTGAAGCTTTCTTT.

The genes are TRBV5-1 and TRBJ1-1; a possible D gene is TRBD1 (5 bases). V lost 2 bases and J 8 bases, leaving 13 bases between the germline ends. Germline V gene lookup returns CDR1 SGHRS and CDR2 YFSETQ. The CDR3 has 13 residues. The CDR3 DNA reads TGCGCCAGCAGCTTTAATGGACACCCCGAAGCTTTCTTT. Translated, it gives CASSFNGHPEAFF. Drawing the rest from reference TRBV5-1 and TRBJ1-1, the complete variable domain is KAGVTQTPRYLIKTRGQQVTLSCSPISGHRSVSWYQQTPGQGLQFLFEYFSETQRNKGNFPGRFSGRQFSNSRSEMNVSTLELGDSALYLCASSFNGHPEAFFGQGTRLTVV.

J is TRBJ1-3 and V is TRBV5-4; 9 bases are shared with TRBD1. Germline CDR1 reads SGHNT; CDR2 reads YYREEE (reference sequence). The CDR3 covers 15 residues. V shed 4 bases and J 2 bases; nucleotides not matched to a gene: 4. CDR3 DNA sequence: TGTGCCAGCAGCACCGGACAGGGGCCTGGAAACACCATATATTTT. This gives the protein CASSTGQGPGNTIYF.

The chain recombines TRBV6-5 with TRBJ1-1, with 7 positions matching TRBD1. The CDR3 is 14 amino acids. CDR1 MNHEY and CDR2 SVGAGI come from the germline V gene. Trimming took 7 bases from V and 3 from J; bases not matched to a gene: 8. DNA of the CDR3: TGTGCCAGCACCCAGGGGGGTGGATACACTGAAGCTTTCTTT. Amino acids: CASTQGGGYTEAFF.

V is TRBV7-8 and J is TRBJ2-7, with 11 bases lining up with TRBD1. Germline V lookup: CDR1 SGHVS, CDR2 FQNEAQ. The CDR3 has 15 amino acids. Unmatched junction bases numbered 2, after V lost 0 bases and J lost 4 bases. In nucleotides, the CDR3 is TGTGCCAGCAGCTTAGCGGGACAGGGGGGGTACGAGCAGTACTTC. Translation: CASSLAGQGGYEQYF.

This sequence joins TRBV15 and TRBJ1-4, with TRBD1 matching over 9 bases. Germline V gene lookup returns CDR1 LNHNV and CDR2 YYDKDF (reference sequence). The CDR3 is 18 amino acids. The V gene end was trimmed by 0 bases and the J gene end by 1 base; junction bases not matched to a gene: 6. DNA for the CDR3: TGTGCCACCAGCAGAGAAGAGGACAGGGGTTTAACTAATGAAAAACTGTTTTTT. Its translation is CATSREEDRGLTNEKLFF.

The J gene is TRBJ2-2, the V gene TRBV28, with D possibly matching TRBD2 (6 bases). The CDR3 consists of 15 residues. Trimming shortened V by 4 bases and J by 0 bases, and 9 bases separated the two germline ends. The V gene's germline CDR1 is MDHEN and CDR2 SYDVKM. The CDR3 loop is CASSSGVANTGELFF. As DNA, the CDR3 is TGTGCCAGCAGTTCGGGGGTAGCGAACACCGGGGAGCTGTTTTTT.

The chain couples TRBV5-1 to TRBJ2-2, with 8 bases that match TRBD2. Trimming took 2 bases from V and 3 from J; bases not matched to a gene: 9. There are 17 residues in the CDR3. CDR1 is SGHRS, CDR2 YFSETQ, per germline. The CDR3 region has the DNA TGCGCCAGCAGCTTAAATTGGCGGGGGGAATACACCGGGGAGCTGTTTTTT. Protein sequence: CASSLNWRGEYTGELFF.

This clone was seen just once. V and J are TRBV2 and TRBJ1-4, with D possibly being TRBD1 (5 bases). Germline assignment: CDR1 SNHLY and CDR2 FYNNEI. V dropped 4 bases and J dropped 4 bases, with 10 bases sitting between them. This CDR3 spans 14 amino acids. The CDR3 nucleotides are TGTGCCAGCAGTGGTGGGGCGGTTAATGAAAAACTGTTTTTT. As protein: CASSGGAVNEKLFF.

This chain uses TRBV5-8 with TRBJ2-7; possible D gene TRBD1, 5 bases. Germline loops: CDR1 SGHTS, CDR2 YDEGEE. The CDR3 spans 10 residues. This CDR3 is CASSLGGLDV. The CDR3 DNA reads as TGTGCCAGCAGCTTGGGGGGCTTGGACGTC.

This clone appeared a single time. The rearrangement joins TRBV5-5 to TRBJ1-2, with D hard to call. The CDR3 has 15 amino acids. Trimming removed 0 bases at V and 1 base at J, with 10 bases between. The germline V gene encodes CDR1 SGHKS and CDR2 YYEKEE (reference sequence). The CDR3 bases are TGTGCCAGCAGCTTGGAACTGAGTTATAACTATGGCTACACCTTC. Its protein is CASSLELSYNYGYTF.

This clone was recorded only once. CDR3 in amino acids: CASSSRQERGQPQHF. CDR3 in DNA: TGTGCCAGCAGCTCCCGACAGGAACGTGGTCAGCCCCAGCATTTT. V gene TRBV5-6 combines with J gene TRBJ1-5, with a tentative D call TRBD1 (6 bases). Germline V gene lookup returns CDR1 SGHDT and CDR2 YYEEEE. The V and J ends lost 3 bases and 6 bases respectively, with 16 bases between them. The CDR3 spans 15 residues.